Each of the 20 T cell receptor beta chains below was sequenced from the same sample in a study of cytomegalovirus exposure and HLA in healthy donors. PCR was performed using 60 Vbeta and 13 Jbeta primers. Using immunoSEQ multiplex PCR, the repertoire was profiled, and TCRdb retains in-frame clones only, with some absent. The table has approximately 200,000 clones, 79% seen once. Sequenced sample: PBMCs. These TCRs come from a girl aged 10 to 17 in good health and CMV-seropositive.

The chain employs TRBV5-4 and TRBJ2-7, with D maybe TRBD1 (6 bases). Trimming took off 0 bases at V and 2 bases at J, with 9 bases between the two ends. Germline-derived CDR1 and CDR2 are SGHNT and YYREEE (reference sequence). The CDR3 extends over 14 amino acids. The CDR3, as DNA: TGTGCCAGCAGCTTGGCGGACAGCCCCTACGAGCAGTACTTC. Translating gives CASSLADSPYEQYF.

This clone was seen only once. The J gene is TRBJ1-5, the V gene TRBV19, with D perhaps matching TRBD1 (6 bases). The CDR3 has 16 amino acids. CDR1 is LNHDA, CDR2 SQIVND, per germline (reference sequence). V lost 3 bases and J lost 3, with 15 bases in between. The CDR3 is CASSMYHGGDNQPQHF. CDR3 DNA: TGTGCCAGTAGTATGTATCATGGGGGCGACAATCAGCCCCAGCATTTT.

Written as DNA, the CDR3 is TGCGCCAGCAGCCAGGACAGGGGAAGCACCGGGGAGCTGTTTTTT. Translating it yields CASSQDRGSTGELFF. The chain has TRBV4-3 and TRBJ2-2, with 9 bases matching TRBD1. The CDR3 contains 15 residues. V trimming: 3 bases; J trimming: 4 bases; junction bases outside the gene matches: 3. CDR1 LGHNA and CDR2 YSLEER come from the germline V gene.

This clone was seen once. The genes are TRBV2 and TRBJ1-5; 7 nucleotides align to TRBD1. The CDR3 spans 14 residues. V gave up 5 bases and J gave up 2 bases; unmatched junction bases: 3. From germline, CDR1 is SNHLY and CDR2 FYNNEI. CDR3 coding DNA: TGTGCCAGCAGTTACGGACAGGGCAATCAGCCCCAGCATTTT. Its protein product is CASSYGQGNQPQHF.

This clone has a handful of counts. As DNA, the CDR3 is TGTGCCAGCAGCACCAGTCGTGACTCTGGAAACACCATATATTTT. Translation gives CASSTSRDSGNTIYF. The gene calls are TRBV9 and TRBJ1-3; D unclear. This CDR3 contains 15 residues. CDR1 is SGDLS and CDR2 is YYNGEE in the germline V gene. The V end lost 4 bases, the J end lost 0 bases, and 11 bases lay between the germline ends.

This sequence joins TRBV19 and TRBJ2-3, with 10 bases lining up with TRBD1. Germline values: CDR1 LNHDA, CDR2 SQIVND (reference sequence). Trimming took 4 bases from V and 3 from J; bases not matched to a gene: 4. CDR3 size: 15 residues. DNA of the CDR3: TGTGCCAGTAGTACAGACAGGGGGCGGACAGATACGCAGTATTTT. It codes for CASSTDRGRTDTQYF.

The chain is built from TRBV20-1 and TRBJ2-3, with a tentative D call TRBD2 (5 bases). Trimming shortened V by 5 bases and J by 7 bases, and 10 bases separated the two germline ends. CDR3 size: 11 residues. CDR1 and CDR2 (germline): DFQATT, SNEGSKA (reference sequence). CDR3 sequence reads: CSAVGGNTQYF. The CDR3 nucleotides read TGCAGTGCTGTAGGAGGAAATACGCAGTATTTT.

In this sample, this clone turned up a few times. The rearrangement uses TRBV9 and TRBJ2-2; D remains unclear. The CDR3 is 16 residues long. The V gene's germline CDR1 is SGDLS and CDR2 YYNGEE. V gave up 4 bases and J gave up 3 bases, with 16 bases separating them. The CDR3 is CASSITSRRDTGELFF. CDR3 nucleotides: TGTGCCAGCAGCATTACGAGTCGTCGGGACACCGGGGAGCTGTTTTTT.

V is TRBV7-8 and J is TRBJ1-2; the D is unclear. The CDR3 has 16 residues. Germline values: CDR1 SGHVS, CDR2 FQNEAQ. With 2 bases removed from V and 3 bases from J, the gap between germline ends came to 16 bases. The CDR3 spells CASSLSGPVGHYGYTF. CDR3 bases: TGTGCCAGCAGCTTAAGCGGGCCAGTCGGCCACTATGGCTACACCTTC.

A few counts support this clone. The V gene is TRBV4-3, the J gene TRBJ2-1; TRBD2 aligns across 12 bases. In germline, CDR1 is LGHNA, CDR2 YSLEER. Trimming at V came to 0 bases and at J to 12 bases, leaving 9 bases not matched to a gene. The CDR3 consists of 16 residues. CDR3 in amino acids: CASSQEASGGARGQFF. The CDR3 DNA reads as TGCGCCAGCAGCCAAGAAGCTAGCGGGGGGGCTAGGGGGCAGTTCTTC.

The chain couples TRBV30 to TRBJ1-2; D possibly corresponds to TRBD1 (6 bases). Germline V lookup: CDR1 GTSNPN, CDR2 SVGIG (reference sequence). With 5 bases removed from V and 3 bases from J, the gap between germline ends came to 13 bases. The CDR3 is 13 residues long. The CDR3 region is CAWETTGYYGYTF. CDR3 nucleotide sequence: TGTGCCTGGGAGACGACAGGCTACTATGGCTACACCTTC.

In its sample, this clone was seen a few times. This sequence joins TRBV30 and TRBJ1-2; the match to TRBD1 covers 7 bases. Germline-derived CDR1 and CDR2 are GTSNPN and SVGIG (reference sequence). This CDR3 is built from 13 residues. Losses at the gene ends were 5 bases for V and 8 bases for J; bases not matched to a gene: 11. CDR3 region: CAWEGARGGGYTF. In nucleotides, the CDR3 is TGTGCCTGGGAGGGGGCACGCGGAGGGGGCTACACCTTC.

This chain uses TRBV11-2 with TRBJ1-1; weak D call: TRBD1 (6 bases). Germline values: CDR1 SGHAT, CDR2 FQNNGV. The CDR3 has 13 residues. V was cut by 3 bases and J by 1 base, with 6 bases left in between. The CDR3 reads CASSLTGNTEAFF. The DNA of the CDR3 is TGTGCCAGCAGCTTGACAGGGAACACTGAAGCTTTCTTT.

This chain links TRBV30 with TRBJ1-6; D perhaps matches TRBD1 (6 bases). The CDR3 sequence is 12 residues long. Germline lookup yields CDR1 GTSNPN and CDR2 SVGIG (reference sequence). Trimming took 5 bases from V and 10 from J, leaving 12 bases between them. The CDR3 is CAWGGIRSPLHF. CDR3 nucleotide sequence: TGTGCCTGGGGGGGCATAAGATCACCCCTCCACTTT.

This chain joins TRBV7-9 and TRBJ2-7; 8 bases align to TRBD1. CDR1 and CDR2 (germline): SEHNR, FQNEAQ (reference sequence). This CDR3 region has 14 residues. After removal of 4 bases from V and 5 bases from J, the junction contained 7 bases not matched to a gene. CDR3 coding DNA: TGTGCCAGCAGCTCTATTACAGGGGGGAACGAGCAGTACTTC. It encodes CASSSITGGNEQYF.

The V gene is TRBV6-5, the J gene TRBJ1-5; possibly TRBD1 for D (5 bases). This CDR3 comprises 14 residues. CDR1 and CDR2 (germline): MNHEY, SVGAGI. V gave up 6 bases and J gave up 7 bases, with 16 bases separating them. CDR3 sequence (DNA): TGTGCCAGCAGAGCCGGGGGGGACGGACAGCCCCAGCATTTT. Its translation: CASRAGGDGQPQHF.

The CDR3 DNA sequence: TGCGCCAGCAGCCCACTAGCGGGGGGGCCGTACGAGCAGTACTTC. Protein sequence: CASSPLAGGPYEQYF. The gene calls are TRBV4-3 and TRBJ2-7, with 13 bases that match TRBD2. This CDR3 has 15 residues. Trimming removed 4 bases from V and 4 bases from J; junction bases left unmatched: 4. From germline, CDR1 is LGHNA and CDR2 YSLEER.

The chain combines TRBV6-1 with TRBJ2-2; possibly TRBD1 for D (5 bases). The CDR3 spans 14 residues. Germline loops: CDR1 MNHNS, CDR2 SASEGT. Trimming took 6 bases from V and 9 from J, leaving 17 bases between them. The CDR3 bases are TGTGCCAGCAGCTCCGGACACCCTATCTGGGAGCTGTTTTTT. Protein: CASSSGHPIWELFF.

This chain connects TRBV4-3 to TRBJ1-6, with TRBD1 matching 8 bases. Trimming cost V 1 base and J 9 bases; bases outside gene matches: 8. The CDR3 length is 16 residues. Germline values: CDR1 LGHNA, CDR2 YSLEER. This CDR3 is CASSQGTGRLFSPLHF. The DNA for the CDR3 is TGCGCCAGCAGCCAAGGGACAGGGCGACTTTTTTCACCCCTCCACTTT.

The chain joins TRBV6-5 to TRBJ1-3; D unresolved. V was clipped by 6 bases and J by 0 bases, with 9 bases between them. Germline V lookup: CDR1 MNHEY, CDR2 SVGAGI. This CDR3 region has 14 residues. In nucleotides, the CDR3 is TGTGCCAGCAGCACACTAGCCTCTGGAAACACCATATATTTT. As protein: CASSTLASGNTIYF.